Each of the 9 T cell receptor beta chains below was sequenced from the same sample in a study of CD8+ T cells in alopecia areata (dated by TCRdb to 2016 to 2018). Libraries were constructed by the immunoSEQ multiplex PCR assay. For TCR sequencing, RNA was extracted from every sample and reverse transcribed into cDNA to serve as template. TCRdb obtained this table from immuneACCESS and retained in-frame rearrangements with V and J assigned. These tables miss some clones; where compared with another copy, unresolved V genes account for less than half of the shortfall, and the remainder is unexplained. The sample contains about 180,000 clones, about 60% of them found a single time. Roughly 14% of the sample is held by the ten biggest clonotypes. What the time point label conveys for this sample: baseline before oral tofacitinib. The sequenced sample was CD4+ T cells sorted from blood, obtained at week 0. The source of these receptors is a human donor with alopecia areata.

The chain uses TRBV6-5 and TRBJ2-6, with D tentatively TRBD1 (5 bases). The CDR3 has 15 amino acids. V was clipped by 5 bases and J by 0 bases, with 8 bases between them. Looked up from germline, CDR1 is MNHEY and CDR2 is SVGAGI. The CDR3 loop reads CASSAQGSGANVLTF. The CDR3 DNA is TGTGCCAGCAGTGCTCAGGGCTCTGGGGCCAACGTCCTGACTTTC.

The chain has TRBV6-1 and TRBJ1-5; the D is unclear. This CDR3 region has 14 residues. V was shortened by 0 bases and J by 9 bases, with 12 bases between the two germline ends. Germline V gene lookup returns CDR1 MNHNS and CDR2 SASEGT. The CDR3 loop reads CASSEAAVEGPQHF. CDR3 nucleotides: TGTGCCAGCAGTGAAGCTGCGGTCGAGGGGCCCCAGCATTTT.

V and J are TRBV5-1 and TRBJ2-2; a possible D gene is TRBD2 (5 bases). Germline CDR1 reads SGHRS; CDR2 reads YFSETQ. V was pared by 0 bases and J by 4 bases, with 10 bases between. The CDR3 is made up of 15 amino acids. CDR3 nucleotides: TGCGCCAGCAGCTTGGTCGAGGCGGGCACCGGGGAGCTGTTTTTT. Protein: CASSLVEAGTGELFF.

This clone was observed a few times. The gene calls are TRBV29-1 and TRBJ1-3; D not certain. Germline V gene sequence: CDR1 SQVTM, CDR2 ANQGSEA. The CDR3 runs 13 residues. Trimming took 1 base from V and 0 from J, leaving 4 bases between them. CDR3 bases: TGCAGCGTTGAAGGGCTCTCTGGAAACACCATATATTTT. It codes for CSVEGLSGNTIYF.

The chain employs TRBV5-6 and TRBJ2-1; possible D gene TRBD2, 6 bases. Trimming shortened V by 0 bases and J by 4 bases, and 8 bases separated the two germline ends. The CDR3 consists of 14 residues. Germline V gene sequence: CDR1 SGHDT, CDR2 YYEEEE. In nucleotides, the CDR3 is TGTGCCAGCAGCTTGGCGGGGGAGTACAATGAGCAGTTCTTC. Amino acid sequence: CASSLAGEYNEQFF.

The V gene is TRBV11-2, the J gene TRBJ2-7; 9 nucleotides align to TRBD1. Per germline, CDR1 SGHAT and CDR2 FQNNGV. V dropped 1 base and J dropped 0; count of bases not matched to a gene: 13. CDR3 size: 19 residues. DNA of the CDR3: TGTGCCAGCAGCTTAGTTAATATAGGGCTGGGACAGGGCTCCTACGAGCAGTACTTC. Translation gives CASSLVNIGLGQGSYEQYF.

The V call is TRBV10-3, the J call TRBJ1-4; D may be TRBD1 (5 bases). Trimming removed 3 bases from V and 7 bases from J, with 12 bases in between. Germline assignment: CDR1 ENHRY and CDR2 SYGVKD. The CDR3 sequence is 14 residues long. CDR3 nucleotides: TGTGCCATCAGTGATGGGGCCACGGGTGAAAAACTGTTTTTT. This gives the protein CAISDGATGEKLFF.

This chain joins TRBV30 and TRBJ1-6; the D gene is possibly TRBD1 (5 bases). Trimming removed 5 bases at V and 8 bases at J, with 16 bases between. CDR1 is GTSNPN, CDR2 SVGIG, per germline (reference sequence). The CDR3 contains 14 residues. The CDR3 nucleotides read TGTGCCTGGGGAGTGGGGGTACCTCATTCACCCCTCCACTTT. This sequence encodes CAWGVGVPHSPLHF.

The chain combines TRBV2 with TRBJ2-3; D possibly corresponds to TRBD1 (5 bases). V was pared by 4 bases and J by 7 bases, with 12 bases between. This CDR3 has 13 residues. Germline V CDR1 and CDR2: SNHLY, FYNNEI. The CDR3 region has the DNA TGTGCCAGCAGTGTAACAGGTGGCTATACGCAGTATTTT. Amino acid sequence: CASSVTGGYTQYF.